These 10 T cell receptor beta chains share one sample of origin, sequenced in a study of T cells in Graves' hyperthyroidism and ophthalmopathy. The source material, RNA transcripts, was used to amplify TCR beta CDR3 regions. The TCR CDR3 first-round RT-PCR relied on the HTBI primer set. TCRdb redid the calling of the multiplex PCR reads with MiXCR, one entry per CDR3 protein. Of about 290,000 distinct CDR3 sequences listed, 17% are singletons. The sample taken for sequencing was blood. The receptors originated from a woman aged 60-70 years with Graves' ophthalmopathy.

This clonotype was detected ten times or more. The chain carries TRBV20-1 and TRBJ1-5; no clear D gene. The CDR3 length is 13 residues. V was shortened by 0 bases and J by 3 bases, with 6 bases between the two germline ends. Germline CDR1 and CDR2: DFQATT and SNEGSKA (reference sequence). DNA of the CDR3: TGCAGTGCTAGAGAGGGCCCCAATCAGCCCCAGCATTTT. Protein: CSAREGPNQPQHF.

This clonotype was counted a few times. V gene TRBV7-2 combines with J gene TRBJ2-6; D remains unclear. Germline V gives CDR1 SGHTA, CDR2 FQGNSA. The ends were cut back, 5 bases at V and 2 bases at J, with 13 bases in the middle. This CDR3 comprises 16 residues. CDR3 protein: CASSAPGMAGANVLTF. The CDR3 nucleotides read TGTGCCAGCAGCGCCCCAGGTATGGCTGGGGCCAACGTCCTGACTTTC.

The chain has TRBV4-2 and TRBJ2-1; D ambiguous. V lost 0 bases and J 2 bases, leaving 8 bases between the germline ends. CDR1 and CDR2 from the germline V gene are LGHNA and YNFKEQ. The CDR3 sequence is 15 residues long. CDR3 in amino acids: CASSQDKVTYNEQFF. In DNA, the CDR3 is TGTGCCAGCAGCCAAGATAAAGTTACCTACAATGAGCAGTTCTTC.

This sequence joins TRBV5-1 and TRBJ2-1; tentative D call: TRBD2 (7 bases). The V end lost 4 bases, the J end lost 4 bases, and 15 bases lay between the germline ends. Germline V gives CDR1 SGHRS, CDR2 YFSETQ. The length of the CDR3 is 15 residues. CDR3 sequence reads: CASSVGGGLYNEQFF. The CDR3 DNA reads as TGCGCCAGCAGCGTGGGGGGGGGGCTGTACAATGAGCAGTTCTTC.

The rearrangement links TRBV2 to TRBJ2-7; D possibly corresponds to TRBD2 (7 bases). Germline CDR1 reads SNHLY; CDR2 reads FYNNEI. The CDR3 runs to 15 residues. Between the trimmed V and J ends, which lost 10 bases and 0 bases, there was a span of 19 bases. The CDR3 sequence is CATRGGGVLSYEQYF. The CDR3 coding sequence is TGTGCCACCAGAGGGGGGGGAGTCCTCTCCTACGAGCAGTACTTC.

This clonotype was recorded a few times. CDR3 DNA: TGTGCCAGCAGTGATCGGCAGGGGAAAAACATTCAGTACTTC. This codes for CASSDRQGKNIQYF. The V call is TRBV6-1, the J call TRBJ2-4; D perhaps matches TRBD1 (6 bases). CDR3 length equals 14 residues. Germline values: CDR1 MNHNS, CDR2 SASEGT. Deletions cut 3 bases from V and 4 bases from J, with 10 bases between.

This clonotype occurred many times. This chain joins TRBV3-1 and TRBJ2-1; maybe TRBD1 (6 bases). CDR1 and CDR2 from the germline V gene are LGHDT and YNNKEL (reference sequence). The V end was cut by 8 bases, the J end by 2 bases, with 13 bases between. This CDR3 region has 14 residues. The CDR3 region is CASGRDTAYNEQFF. The CDR3 coding sequence is TGTGCCAGCGGTCGGGACACCGCCTACAATGAGCAGTTCTTC.

This clonotype was counted at least ten times. The chain combines TRBV5-1 with TRBJ1-1; TRBD1 agrees at 8 bases. Trimming cost V 0 bases and J 5 bases; bases outside gene matches: 9. The CDR3 consists of 16 residues. In germline, CDR1 is SGHRS, CDR2 YFSETQ. CDR3 in amino acids: CASSLGRTGYWTEAFF. CDR3 sequence (DNA): TGCGCCAGCAGCTTGGGACGGACAGGGTATTGGACTGAAGCTTTCTTT.

The table lists this clonotype with many counts. V and J are TRBV7-9 and TRBJ1-1; perhaps TRBD1 as D (6 bases). The CDR3 extends over 15 amino acids. Germline-derived CDR1 and CDR2 are SEHNR and FQNEAQ (reference sequence). The V gene lost 5 bases and the J gene lost 1 base, with 14 bases spanning the gap. Here the CDR3 reads CASSQTGTPNTEAFF. As DNA, the CDR3 is TGTGCCAGCAGCCAAACCGGGACACCGAACACTGAAGCTTTCTTT.

The chain joins TRBV4-3 to TRBJ2-7, with D possibly TRBD1 on 6 matching bases. CDR1 is LGHNA, CDR2 YSLEER, per germline. CDR3 length equals 16 residues. V was shortened by 4 bases and J by 5 bases, with 21 bases between the two germline ends. The CDR3 is CASSRTIGGLLDEQYF. The CDR3, as DNA: TGCGCCAGCAGCCGGACGATAGGGGGTCTATTGGACGAGCAGTACTTC.